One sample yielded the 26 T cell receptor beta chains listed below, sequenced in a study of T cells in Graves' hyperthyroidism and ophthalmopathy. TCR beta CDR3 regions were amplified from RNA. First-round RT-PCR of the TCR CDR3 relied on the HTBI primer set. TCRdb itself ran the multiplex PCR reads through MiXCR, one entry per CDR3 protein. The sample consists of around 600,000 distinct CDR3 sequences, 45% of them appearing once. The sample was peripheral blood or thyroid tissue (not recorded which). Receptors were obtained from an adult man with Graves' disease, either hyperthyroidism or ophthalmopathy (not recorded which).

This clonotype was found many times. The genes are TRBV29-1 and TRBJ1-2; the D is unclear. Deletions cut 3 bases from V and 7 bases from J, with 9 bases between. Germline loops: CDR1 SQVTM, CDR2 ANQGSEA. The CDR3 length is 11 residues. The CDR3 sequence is CSVDAGIGYTF. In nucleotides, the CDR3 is TGCAGCGTTGACGCGGGGATTGGCTACACCTTC.

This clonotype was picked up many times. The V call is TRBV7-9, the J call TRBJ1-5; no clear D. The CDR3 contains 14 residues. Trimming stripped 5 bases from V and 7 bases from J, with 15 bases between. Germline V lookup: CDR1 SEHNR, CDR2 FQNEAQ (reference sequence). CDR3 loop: CASSQSGGGQPQHF. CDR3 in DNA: TGTGCCAGCAGCCAGTCCGGAGGAGGGCAGCCCCAGCATTTT.

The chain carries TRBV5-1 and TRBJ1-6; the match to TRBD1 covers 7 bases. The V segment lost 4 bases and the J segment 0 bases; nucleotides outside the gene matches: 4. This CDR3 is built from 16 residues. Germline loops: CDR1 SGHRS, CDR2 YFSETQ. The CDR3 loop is CASSQQGSSYNSPLHF. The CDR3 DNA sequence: TGCGCCAGCAGCCAACAGGGGAGCTCCTATAATTCACCCCTCCACTTT.

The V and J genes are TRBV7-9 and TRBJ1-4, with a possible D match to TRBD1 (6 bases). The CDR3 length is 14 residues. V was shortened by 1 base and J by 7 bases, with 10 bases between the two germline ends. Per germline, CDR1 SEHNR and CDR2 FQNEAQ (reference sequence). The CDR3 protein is CASSLGTVVEKLFF. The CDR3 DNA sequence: TGTGCCAGCAGCTTAGGGACAGTTGTTGAAAAACTGTTTTTT. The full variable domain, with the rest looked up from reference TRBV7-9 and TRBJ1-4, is DTGVSQNPRHKITKRGQNVTFRCDPISEHNRLYWYRQTLGQGPEFLTYFQNEAQLEKSRLLSDRFSAERPKGSFSTLEIQRTEQGDSAMYLCASSLGTVVEKLFFGSGTQLSVL.

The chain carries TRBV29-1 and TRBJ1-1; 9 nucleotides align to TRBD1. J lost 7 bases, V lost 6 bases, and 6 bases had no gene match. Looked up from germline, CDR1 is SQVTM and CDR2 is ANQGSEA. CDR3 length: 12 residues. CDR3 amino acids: CSVGTGMIEAFF. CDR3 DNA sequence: TGCAGCGTGGGGACAGGGATGATTGAAGCTTTCTTT.

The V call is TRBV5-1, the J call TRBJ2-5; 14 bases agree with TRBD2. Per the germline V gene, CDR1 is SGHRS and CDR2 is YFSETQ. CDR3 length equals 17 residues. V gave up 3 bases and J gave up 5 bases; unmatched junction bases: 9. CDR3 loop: CASSSIPGLAGEETQYF. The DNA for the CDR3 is TGCGCCAGCAGCTCTATTCCGGGACTAGCGGGAGAGGAGACCCAGTACTTC. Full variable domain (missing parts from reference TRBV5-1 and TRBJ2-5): KAGVTQTPRYLIKTRGQQVTLSCSPISGHRSVSWYQQTPGQGLQFLFEYFSETQRNKGNFPGRFSGRQFSNSRSEMNVSTLELGDSALYLCASSSIPGLAGEETQYFGPGTRLLVL.

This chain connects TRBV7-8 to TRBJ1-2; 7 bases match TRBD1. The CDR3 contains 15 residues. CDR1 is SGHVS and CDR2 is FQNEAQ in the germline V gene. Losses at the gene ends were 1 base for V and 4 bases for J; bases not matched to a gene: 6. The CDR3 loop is CASSLGPGDSYGYTF. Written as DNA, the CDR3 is TGTGCCAGCAGCTTAGGCCCAGGGGACAGCTATGGCTACACCTTC.

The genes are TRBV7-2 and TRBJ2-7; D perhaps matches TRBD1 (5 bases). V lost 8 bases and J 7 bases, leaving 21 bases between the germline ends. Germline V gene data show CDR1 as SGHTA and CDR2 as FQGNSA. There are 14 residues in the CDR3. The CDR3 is CASGASPGLWEQYF. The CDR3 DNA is TGTGCCAGCGGCGCCTCCCCAGGGTTGTGGGAGCAGTACTTC.

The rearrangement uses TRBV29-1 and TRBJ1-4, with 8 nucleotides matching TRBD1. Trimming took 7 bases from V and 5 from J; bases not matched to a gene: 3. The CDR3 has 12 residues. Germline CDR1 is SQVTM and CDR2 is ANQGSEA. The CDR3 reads CSARDRNEKLFF. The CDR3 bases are TGCAGCGCCCGGGACAGGAATGAAAAACTGTTTTTT.

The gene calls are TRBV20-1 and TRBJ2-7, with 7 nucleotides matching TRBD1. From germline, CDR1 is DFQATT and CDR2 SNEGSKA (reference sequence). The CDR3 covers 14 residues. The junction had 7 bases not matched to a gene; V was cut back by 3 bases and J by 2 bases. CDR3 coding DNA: TGCAGTGCTAGCAGGGACAGCACGACCTACGAGCAGTACTTC. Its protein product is CSASRDSTTYEQYF.

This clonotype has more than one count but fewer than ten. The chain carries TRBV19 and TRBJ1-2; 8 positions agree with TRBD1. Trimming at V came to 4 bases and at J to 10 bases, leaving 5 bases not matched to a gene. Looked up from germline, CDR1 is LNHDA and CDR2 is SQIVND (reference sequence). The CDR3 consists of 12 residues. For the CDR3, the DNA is TGTGCCAGTAGTACGACAGGGGCGACCTACACCTTC. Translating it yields CASSTTGATYTF.

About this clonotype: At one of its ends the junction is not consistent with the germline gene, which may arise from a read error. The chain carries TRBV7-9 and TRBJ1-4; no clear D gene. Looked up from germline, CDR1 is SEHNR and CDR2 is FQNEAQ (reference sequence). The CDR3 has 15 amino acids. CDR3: CASRGDGATNEKLFF. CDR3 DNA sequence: TGCGCCAGCAGAGGCGATGGGGCAACTAATGAAAAACTGTTTTTT.

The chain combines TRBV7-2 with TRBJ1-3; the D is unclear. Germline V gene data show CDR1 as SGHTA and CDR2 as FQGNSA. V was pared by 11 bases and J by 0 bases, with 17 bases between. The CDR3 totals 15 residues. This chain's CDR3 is CAWSVARSSGNTIYF. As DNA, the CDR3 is TGTGCCTGGAGTGTGGCAAGGAGCTCTGGAAACACCATATATTTT.

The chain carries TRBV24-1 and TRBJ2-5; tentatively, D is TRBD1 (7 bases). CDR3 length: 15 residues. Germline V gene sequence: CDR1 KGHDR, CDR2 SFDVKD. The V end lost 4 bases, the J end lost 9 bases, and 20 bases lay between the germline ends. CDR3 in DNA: TGTGCCACCAGTGAGGCAGGGGGGATCAATCAGCCCCAGTACTTC. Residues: CATSEAGGINQPQYF.

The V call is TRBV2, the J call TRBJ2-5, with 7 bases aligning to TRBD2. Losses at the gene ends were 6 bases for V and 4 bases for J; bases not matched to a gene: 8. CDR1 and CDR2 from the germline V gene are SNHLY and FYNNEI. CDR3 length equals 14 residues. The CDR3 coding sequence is TGTGCCAGCAGGGCGCGGGGGAGTGCAGAGACCCAGTACTTC. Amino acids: CASRARGSAETQYF.

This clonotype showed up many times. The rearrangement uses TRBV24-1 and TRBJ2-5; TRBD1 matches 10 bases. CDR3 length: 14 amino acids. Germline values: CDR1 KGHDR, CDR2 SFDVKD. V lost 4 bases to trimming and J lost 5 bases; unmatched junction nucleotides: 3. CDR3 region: CATSDQDRGETQYF. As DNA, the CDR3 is TGTGCCACCAGTGACCAGGACAGGGGGGAGACCCAGTACTTC.

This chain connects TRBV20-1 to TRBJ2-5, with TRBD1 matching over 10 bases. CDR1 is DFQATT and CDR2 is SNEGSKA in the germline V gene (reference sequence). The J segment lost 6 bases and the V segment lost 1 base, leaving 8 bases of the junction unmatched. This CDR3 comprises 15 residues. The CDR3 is CSARGGTGVRKTQYF. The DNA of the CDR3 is TGCAGTGCTAGAGGAGGGACAGGGGTACGAAAGACCCAGTACTTC.

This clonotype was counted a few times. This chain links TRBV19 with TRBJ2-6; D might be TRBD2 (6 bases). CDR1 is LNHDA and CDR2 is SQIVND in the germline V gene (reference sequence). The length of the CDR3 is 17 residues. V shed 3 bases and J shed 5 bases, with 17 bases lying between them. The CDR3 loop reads CASSIGREILRANVLTF. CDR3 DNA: TGTGCCAGTAGTATTGGACGGGAGATACTTAGGGCCAACGTCCTGACTTTC. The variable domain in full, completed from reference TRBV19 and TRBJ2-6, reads DGGITQSPKYLFRKEGQNVTLSCEQNLNHDAMYWYRQDPGQGLRLIYYSQIVNDFQKGDIAEGYSVSREKKESFPLTVTSAQKNPTAFYLCASSIGREILRANVLTFGAGSRLTVL.

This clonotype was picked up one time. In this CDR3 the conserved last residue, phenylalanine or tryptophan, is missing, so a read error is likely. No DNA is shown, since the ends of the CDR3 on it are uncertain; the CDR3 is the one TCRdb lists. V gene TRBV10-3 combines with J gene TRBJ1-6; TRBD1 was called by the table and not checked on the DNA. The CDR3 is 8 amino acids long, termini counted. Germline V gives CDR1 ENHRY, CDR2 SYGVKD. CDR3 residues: CAISGDNY.

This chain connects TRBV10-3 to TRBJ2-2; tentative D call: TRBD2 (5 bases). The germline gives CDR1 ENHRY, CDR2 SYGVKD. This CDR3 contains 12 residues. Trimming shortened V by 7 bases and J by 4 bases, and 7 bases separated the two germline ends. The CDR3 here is CAITAGTGELFF. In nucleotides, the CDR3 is TGTGCCATCACGGCGGGCACCGGGGAGCTGTTTTTT.

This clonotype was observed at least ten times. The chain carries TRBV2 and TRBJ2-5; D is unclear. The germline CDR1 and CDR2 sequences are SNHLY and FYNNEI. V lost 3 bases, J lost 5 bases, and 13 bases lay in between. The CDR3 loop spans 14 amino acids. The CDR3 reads CASSDMRPRETQYF. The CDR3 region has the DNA TGTGCCAGCAGTGACATGAGACCACGGGAGACCCAGTACTTC. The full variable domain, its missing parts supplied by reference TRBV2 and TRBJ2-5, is EPEVTQTPSHQVTQMGQEVILRCVPISNHLYFYWYRQILGQKVEFLVSFYNNEISEKSEIFDDQFSVERPDGSNFTLKIRSTKLEDSAMYFCASSDMRPRETQYFGPGTRLLVL.

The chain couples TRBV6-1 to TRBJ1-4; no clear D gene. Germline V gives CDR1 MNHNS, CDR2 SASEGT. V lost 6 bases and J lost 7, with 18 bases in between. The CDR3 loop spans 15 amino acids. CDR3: CASRTRPGMGEKLFF. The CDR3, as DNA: TGTGCCAGCAGGACCAGACCGGGAATGGGTGAAAAACTGTTTTTT.

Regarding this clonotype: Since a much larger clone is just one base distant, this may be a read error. In nucleotides, the CDR3 is TGTGCCACCAGCATACGACAGCAACTGAACACTGAAGCTTTCTTT. Translation: CATSIRQQLNTEAFF. The chain employs TRBV15 and TRBJ1-1, with D possibly being TRBD1 (5 bases). This CDR3 has 15 amino acids. Between the trimmed V and J ends, which lost 4 bases and 0 bases, there was a span of 12 bases. CDR1 is LNHNV, CDR2 YYDKDF, per germline (reference sequence). The variable domain in full, completed from reference TRBV15 and TRBJ1-1, reads DAMVIQNPRYQVTQFGKPVTLSCSQTLNHNVMYWYQQKSSQAPKLLFHYYDKDFNNEADTPDNFQSRRPNTSFCFLDIRSPGLGDTAMYLCATSIRQQLNTEAFFGQGTRLTVV.

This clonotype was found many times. The CDR3 sequence: CSARPGPYEQYF. The CDR3 region has the DNA TGCAGTGCTAGACCGGGACCCTACGAGCAGTACTTC. The chain joins TRBV20-1 to TRBJ2-7, with D tentatively TRBD1 or TRBD2 (5 bases each). Germline V CDR1 and CDR2: DFQATT, SNEGSKA (reference sequence). Trimming left V 2 bases short and J 2 bases short, with 7 bases between. CDR3 size: 12 residues.

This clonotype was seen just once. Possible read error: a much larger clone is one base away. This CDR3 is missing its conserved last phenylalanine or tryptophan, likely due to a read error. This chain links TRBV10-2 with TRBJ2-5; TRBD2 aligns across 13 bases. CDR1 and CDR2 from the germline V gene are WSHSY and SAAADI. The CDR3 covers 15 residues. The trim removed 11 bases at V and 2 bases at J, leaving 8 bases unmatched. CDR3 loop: CASSRLAGGQETQYL. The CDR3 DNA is TGCGCCTCATCCCGACTAGCGGGGGGACAAGAGACCCAGTACCTC.

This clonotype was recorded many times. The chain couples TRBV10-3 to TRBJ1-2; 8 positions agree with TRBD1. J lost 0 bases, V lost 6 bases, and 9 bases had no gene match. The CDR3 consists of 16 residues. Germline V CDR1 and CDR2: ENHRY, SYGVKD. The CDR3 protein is CAIRPRQGAPNYGYTF. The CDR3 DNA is TGTGCCATCAGGCCACGTCAGGGGGCGCCTAACTATGGCTACACCTTC.